The source of this T cell receptor beta chain is a study of OX40 agonist ivuxolimab in advanced cancers. For the study in its entirety: Ivuxolimab was an agonistic, fully human IgG2 monoclonal antibody directed against OX40 (CD134), a costimulatory receptor. Intravenous ivuxolimab was administered to patients every 2 weeks at six dose levels: 0.01, 0.1, 0.3, 1.5, 3 and 10 mg/kg. Of the roughly 50 dose-escalation patients, hepatocellular carcinoma was present in about 20, melanoma in roughly 15, renal cell carcinoma in 9 and head and neck cancer in 9. In the dose-escalation cohort, over 65% of patients were male, and the mean age was roughly 60 years, with a range of about 23 to 85. Prior anti-PD-1, anti-PD-L1 or anti-CTLA-4 therapy was permitted, and roughly two fifths of dose-escalation patients had received checkpoint inhibitors. Partial responses were achieved by three dose-escalation patients, of whom one had hepatocellular carcinoma and two had cutaneous melanoma. Peripheral TCRbeta sequencing aimed to test whether ivuxolimab altered TCR sequence diversity and caused clonal T-cell expansion. The monotherapy dose-escalation portion (N of about 50 patients) of the phase I ivuxolimab trial is reported in the paper. The research as a whole found: In the 0.1-3.0 mg/kg groups, partial responders had among the lowest normalized peripheral clonal expansion, particularly in CD8+ T cells. Low levels of normalized T-cell clonal expansion were also seen in some nonresponding patients. The antigen specificity of the peripheral T cells that underwent clonal expansion was not determined. At doses of 0.1 to 3.0 mg/kg, clonal expansion of both CD4+ and CD8+ blood T cells was observed from baseline to week 6. After ivuxolimab, expanded clones were on average more numerous among CD8+ T cells than among CD4+ T cells.

A word on this clone: Its antigen remains unidentified. The record has no base qualities; no much larger clone is one base away.

Patients with autoimmune disease history or receiving systemic immunosuppression were excluded from the trial. In every dose cohort, peripheral blood was drawn for TCR sequencing at baseline, cycle 4 day 1, and cycle 7 day 1. The samples were drawn from a first-in-human, open-label, multicenter phase I dose-escalation trial of ivuxolimab. Adults with locally advanced or metastatic melanoma, renal cell carcinoma, hepatocellular carcinoma or head and neck squamous cell carcinoma were enrolled in the trial. Before TCR sequencing, CD4+ and CD8+ T cells were separately sorted from peripheral blood. Genomic DNA was extracted from sorted cells for sequencing of the TCRbeta CDR3 region. TCRbeta CDR3 regions were sequenced using the immunoSEQ Assay. Not all clones reach the TCRdb copy of this immuneACCESS table, which keeps in-frame sequences only. Checked studies attribute under half of the gap to unresolved V genes and leave the rest unexplained. The sample table records fewer than 85,000 clones; 65% to 90% of these occur just once. Jointly, the top ten make up under 2.5% of the sample.

The sequences come from CD4+ or CD8+ T cells sorted from blood, collected in a trial of the OX40 agonist ivuxolimab. This sequence originates from an adult with an advanced solid tumor such as melanoma, head and neck, liver or kidney cancer.

CDR3 region: CASSPRGPPSYEQYF. The DNA sequence is given as TGTGCCAGCAGCCCCCGGGGGCCCCCCTCCTACGAGCAGTACTTC. This receptor chain uses TRBV2 and TRBJ2-7, with the D call perhaps TRBD1 or TRBD2, as 6 bases match in each case. Trimming removed 6 bases from V and 0 bases from J, leaving 15 bases between the germline ends. CDR1 and CDR2 are read off the germline V gene as SNHLY and FYNNEI. The CDR3 covers 15 residues, taking in both the cysteine and the phenylalanine. Only the CDR3 DNA is retained, 45 bases long and in frame from the first base.